This T cell receptor beta chain stems from a study of spatial heterogeneity in lung cancer. Whole-study context: The average appearance count of each unique TCR and UMI combination in raw reads was more than 9.5.

Study observations and caveats: Higher tumor mutation counts went along with higher counts of expanded intratumoral alpha and beta TCRs.

J gave up 5 bases and V 1 base, and 14 bases lay outside the gene matches. This CDR3 is 18 amino acids long. CDR1 is SGHAT, CDR2 FQDESV, per germline (reference sequence). This clonotype was recorded many times. Antigen unknown. The library protocol tagged each TCR cDNA with a unique molecular identifier. TCRdb re-analysed the 5' RACE reads in MiXCR, keeping a single row per CDR3 protein. This sample has some 6,200 distinct CDR3 sequences; more than 12% occur once, and the top ten carry about 10%. Time point indicated: sample taken at primary tumor resection. Sequenced material: lung tumor tissue, taken at surgery. The source is a male donor with early-stage non-small cell lung cancer. This chain uses TRBV11-1 with TRBJ2-3; 8 positions agree with TRBD1. CDR3 region: CASSLGPSRDRYQDTQYF. The CDR3 DNA follows: TGTGCCAGCAGCTTAGGGCCTTCACGGGACAGGTATCAAGATACGCAGTATTTT.